This TCR beta chain was recovered during a study of PD-1 blockade in classical Hodgkin lymphoma. Study at large: Patients had nivolumab dosed at 3 mg/kg, delivered intravenously every 2 weeks.

The CDR3 runs to 13 residues. The V segment lost 6 bases and the J segment 4 bases; nucleotides outside the gene matches: 4. The germline V gene has CDR1 SGHTA and CDR2 FQGNSA. Profiled with immunoSEQ multiplex PCR; TCRdb holds only in-frame clones, not every one. The sample records roughly 30,000 clones, around 79% being singletons. Stated time point: cycle 4 day 1 (C4D1), after 6 weeks of nivolumab. Each patient relapsed following autologous stem cell transplantation, and prior brentuximab vedotin exposure differed. The CD4+ T cells used were purified from thawed PBMCs through magnetic negative selection. Best response was recorded as complete response, partial response or progressive disease.

The chain links TRBV7-2 to TRBJ2-3, with TRBD2 matching over 7 bases. The origin of this receptor is a human donor with classical Hodgkin lymphoma. The material sequenced was CD4+ T cells from blood, taken before the fourth cycle of nivolumab. CDR3 DNA: TGTGCCAGCAGATGGGGGGGGTCAGATACGCAGTATTTT. Its translation: CASRWGGSDTQYF.